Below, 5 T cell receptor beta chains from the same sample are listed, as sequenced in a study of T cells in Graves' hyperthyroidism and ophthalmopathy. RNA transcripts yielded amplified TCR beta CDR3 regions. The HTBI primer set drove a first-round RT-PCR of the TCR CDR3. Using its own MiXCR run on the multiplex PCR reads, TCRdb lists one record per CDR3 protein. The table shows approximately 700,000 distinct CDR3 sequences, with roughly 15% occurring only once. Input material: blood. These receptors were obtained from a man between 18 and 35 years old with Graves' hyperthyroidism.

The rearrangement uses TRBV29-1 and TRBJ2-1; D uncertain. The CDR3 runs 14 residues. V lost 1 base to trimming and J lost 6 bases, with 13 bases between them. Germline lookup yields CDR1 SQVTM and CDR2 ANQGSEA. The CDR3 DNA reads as TGCAGCGTTGAAGGAAGGCAATCTGGCAATGAGCAGTTCTTC. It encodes CSVEGRQSGNEQFF.

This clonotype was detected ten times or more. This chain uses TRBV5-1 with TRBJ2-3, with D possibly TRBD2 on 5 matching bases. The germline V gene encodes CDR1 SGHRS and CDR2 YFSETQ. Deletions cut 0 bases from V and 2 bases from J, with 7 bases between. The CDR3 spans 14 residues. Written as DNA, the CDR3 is TGCGCCAGCAGCTTGGATCTAGCCACAGATACGCAGTATTTT. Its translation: CASSLDLATDTQYF.

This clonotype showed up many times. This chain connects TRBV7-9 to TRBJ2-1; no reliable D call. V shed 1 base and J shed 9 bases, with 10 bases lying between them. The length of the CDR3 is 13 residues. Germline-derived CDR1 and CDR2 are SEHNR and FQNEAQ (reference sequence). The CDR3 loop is CASSLEGLGEQFF. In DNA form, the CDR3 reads TGTGCCAGCAGCTTAGAAGGGCTCGGTGAGCAGTTCTTC.

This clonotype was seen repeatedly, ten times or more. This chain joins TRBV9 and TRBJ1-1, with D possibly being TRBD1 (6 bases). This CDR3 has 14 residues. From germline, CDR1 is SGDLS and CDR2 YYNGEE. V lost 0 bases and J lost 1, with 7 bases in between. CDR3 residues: CASSVEQGNTEAFF. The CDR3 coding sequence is TGTGCCAGCAGCGTAGAACAGGGGAACACTGAAGCTTTCTTT.

The CDR3 DNA reads as TGTGCCAGCAGCGGAATAGCGGGAGGGCCTGTCACCGGGGAGCTGTTTTTT. Protein product: CASSGIAGGPVTGELFF. The J gene is TRBJ2-2, the V gene TRBV9, with 11 positions matching TRBD2. Germline lookup yields CDR1 SGDLS and CDR2 YYNGEE. The J segment lost 4 bases and the V segment lost 3 bases, leaving 8 bases of the junction unmatched. The CDR3 has 17 residues. Filled out from reference TRBV9 and TRBJ2-2, the complete variable domain reads DSGVTQTPKHLITATGQRVTLRCSPRSGDLSVYWYQQSLDQGLQFLIQYYNGEERAKGNILERFSAQQFPDLHSELNLSSLELGDSALYFCASSGIAGGPVTGELFFGEGSRLTVL.